The rows below give T cell receptor beta chains drawn from one sample of a study of blood T cells in healthy people across ages. Via MiXCR, TCRdb re-called the 5' RACE reads, giving one row per CDR3 protein. Of around 1,500,000 distinct CDR3 sequences in the sample, 28% were seen once. Sample: blood. All receptors derive from a woman aged 30 to 39 in good health. Both conserved end residues are part of each CDR3.

>TRBV30|TRBJ2-5
CAWSVPRLAGLETQYF
>TRBV5-1|TRBJ2-5
CASSLIGSQETQYF
>TRBV4-1|TRBJ2-7
CASSQEAQVTYEQYF
>TRBV12-3/TRBV12-4|TRBJ1-2
CASSSDGTYGYTF
>TRBV10-3|TRBJ2-1
CAISGGLNNEQFF
>TRBV5-1|TRBJ2-1
CASSLPSRGGVRAYNEQFF
>TRBV27|TRBJ2-4
CASSLSGAERDSEAKNIQYF
>TRBV19|TRBJ2-1
CASSTLAGGPHEQFF
>TRBV2|TRBJ2-3
CASEGREVPADTQYF
>TRBV6-2/TRBV6-3|TRBJ2-7
CASMGSRRAEQYF
>TRBV7-2|TRBJ1-2
CASSAGTLNYGYTF
>TRBV5-1|TRBJ2-3
CASSKGRGELTQYF
>TRBV20-1|TRBJ1-2
CSAGAYGYTF
>TRBV21-1|TRBJ2-5
CASSQGTQGAQYF
>TRBV12-3/TRBV12-4|TRBJ1-2
CASTLESPYGYTF
>TRBV15|TRBJ1-2
CATSRGGDGGYTF
>TRBV6-2/TRBV6-3|TRBJ2-1
CASSQLAGVFNEQFF
>TRBV25-1|TRBJ2-7
CASSPPRGSSGGSSSYEQYF
>TRBV7-9|TRBJ1-2
CASSLEMGGYGYTF
>TRBV28|TRBJ2-5
CASSFGGTRETQYF
>TRBV19|TRBJ2-1
CASSIDATLRVNEQFF
>TRBV7-6|TRBJ2-1
CASSLVEGCGEQFF
>TRBV6-2/TRBV6-3|TRBJ2-5
CASSLRLAGVQETQYF
>TRBV7-9|TRBJ2-7
CASSSRGGGAYEQYF
>TRBV6-6|TRBJ1-1
CASHTGNTEAFF
>TRBV7-2|TRBJ2-5
CASSSNIETQYF
>TRBV18|TRBJ2-5
CASSPPADPLQETQYF
>TRBV20-1|TRBJ2-7
CSGGVRTSGRDEQYF
>TRBV4-3|TRBJ1-2
CASSQARTGILGGYTF
>TRBV6-5|TRBJ2-5
CASKSEVVETQYF
>TRBV2|TRBJ1-1
CASSGTTLNTEAFF
>TRBV12-3/TRBV12-4|TRBJ1-2
CASSAPRGGGYTF
>TRBV4-3|TRBJ1-2
CASSRDRGANYGYTF
>TRBV29-1|TRBJ2-7
CSVNGTSGSYEQYF
>TRBV27|TRBJ2-3
CASSFRTSGDHEQYF
>TRBV29-1|TRBJ2-5
CSVAHRGQETQYF
>TRBV4-2|TRBJ1-1
CASSQDGLPPPEAFF
>TRBV6-1|TRBJ2-5
CASSEGTSETQYF
>TRBV5-1|TRBJ2-1
CASSLGQSYNEQFF
>TRBV28|TRBJ2-7
CASRGSRDEQYF
>TRBV5-1|TRBJ2-2
CASSPTSGRTGELFF
>TRBV7-9|TRBJ2-5
CASSDLLAGVGETQYF
>TRBV20-1|TRBJ2-3
CSARVRAGSTDTQYF
>TRBV29-1|TRBJ2-7
CSVEQTGGNEQYF
>TRBV28|TRBJ2-7
CASSLWAGQVPEQYF
>TRBV5-1|TRBJ2-1
CASSAGTSSDEQFF
>TRBV4-3|TRBJ2-1
CASSQTTGAYNEQFF
>TRBV4-3|TRBJ2-2
CASSQEIAPDTGELFF
>TRBV20-1|TRBJ2-1
CSARLSGFSSYNEQFF
>TRBV7-9|.
CASSLPFSGTPHEQYF
>TRBV7-3|TRBJ2-3
CASSLMGGAQDTQYF
>TRBV15|TRBJ1-1
CATSAGGLGNTEAFF
>TRBV29-1|.
CSVRLILQETQYF
>TRBV21-1|TRBJ1-1
CASSKRKGRDTEAFF
>TRBV12-3/TRBV12-4|TRBJ2-5
CASRGRLTQYF